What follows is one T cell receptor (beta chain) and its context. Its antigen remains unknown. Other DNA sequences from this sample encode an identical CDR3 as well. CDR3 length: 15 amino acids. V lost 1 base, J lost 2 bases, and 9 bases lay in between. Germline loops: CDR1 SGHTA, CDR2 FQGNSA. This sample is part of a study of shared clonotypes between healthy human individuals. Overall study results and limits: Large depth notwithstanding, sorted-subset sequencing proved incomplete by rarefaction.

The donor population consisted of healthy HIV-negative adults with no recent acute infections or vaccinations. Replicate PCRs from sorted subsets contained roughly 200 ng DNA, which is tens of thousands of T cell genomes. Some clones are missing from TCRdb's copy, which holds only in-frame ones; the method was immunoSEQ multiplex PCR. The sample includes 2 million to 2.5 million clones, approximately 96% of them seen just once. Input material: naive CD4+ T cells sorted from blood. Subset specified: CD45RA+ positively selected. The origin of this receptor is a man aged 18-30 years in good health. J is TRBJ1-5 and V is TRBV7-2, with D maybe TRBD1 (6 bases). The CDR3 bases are TGTGCCAGCAGCTTAGAAGCAGGGGGCAATCAGCCCCAGCATTTT. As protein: CASSLEAGGNQPQHF.